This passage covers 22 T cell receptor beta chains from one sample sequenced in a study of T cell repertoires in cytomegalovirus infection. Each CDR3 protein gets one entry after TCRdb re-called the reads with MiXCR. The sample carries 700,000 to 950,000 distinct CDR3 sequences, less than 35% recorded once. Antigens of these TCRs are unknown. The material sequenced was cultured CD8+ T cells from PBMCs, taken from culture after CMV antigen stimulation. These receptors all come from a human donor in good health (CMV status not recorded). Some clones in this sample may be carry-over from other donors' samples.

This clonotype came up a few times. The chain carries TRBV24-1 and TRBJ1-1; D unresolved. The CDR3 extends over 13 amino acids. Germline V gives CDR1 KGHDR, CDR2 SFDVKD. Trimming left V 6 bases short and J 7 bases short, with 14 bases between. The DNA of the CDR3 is TGTGCCACCAGTCCGGGGAGATACGGTGAAGCTTTCTTT. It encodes CATSPGRYGEAFF.

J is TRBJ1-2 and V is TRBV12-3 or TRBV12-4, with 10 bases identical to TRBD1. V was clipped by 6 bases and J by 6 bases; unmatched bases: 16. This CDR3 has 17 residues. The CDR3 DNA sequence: TGTGCCAGCAGAACCCCGGGACAGGGGCCTCCCAACCATGGCTACACCTTC. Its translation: CASRTPGQGPPNHGYTF.

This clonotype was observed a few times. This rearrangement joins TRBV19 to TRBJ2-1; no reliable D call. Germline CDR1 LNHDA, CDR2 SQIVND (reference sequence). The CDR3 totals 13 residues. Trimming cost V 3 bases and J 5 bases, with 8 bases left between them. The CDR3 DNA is TGTGCCAGTAGTATTTCACACAACAATGAGCAGTTCTTC. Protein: CASSISHNNEQFF.

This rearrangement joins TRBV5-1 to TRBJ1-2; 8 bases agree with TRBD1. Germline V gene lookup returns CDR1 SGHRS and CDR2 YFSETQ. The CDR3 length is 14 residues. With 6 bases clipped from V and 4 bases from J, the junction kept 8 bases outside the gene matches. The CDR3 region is CASKTGAEAYGYTF. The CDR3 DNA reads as TGCGCCAGCAAGACAGGGGCCGAGGCCTATGGCTACACCTTC.

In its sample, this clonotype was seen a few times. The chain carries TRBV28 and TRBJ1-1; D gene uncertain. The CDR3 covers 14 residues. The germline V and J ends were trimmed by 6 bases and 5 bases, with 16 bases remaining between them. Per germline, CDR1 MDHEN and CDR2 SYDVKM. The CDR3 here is CASRRTRVGTEAFF. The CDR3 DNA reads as TGTGCCAGCAGACGCACTAGGGTAGGTACTGAAGCTTTCTTT.

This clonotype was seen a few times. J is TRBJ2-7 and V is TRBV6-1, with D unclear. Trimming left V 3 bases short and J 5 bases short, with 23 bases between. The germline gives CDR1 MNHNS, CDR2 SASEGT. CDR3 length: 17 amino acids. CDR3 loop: CASSDLNLGTGGNEQYF. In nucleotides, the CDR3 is TGTGCCAGCAGTGATCTAAACCTCGGAACGGGCGGCAACGAGCAGTACTTC.

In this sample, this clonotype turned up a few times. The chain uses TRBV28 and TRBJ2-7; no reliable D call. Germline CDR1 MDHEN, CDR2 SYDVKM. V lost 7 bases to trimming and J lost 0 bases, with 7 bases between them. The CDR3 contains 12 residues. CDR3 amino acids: CASIKLSYEQYV. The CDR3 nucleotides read TGTGCCAGCATCAAACTCTCCTACGAGCAGTACGTC.

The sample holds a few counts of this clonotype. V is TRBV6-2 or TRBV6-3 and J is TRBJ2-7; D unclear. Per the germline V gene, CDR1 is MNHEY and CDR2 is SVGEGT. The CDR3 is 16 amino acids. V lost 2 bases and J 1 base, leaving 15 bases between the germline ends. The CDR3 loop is CASSYAVDLPSYEQYV. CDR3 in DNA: TGTGCCAGCAGTTACGCGGTAGACCTACCATCCTACGAGCAGTACGTC.

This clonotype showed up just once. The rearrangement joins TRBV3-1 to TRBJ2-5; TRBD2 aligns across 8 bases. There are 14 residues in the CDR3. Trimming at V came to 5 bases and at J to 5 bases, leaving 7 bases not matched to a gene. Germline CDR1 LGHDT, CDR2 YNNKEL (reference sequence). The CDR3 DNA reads TGTGCCAGCAGCTTCGGGACTAGGCGGGAGACCCAGTACTTC. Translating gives CASSFGTRRETQYF.

The CDR3 loop reads CASSQEQGAVANYGYTF. The CDR3 nucleotides read TGCGCCAGCAGCCAGGAACAGGGGGCTGTGGCTAACTATGGCTACACCTTC. This chain joins TRBV4-1 and TRBJ1-2; TRBD1 agrees at 9 bases. Per the germline V gene, CDR1 is MGHRA and CDR2 is YSYEKL. J gave up 0 bases and V 3 bases, and 8 bases lay outside the gene matches. The CDR3 consists of 17 residues.

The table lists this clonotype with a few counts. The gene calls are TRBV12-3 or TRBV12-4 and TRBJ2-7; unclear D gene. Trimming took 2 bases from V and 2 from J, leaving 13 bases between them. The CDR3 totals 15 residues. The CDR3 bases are TGTGCCAGCAGTTTATTCAGGATTTCCCCCTACGAGCAGTACTTC. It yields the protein CASSLFRISPYEQYF.

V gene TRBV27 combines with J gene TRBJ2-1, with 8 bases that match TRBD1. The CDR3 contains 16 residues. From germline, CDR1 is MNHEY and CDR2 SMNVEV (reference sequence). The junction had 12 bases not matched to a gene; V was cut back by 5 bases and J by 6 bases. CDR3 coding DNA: TGTGCCAGCAGTGCCTCCCTGGGACAGGCGGCCAATGAGCAGTTCTTC. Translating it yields CASSASLGQAANEQFF.

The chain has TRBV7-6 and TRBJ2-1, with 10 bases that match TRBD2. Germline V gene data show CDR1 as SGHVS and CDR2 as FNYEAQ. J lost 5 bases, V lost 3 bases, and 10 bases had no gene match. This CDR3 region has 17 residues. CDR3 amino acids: CASSFNGRLAGDNEQFF. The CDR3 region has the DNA TGTGCCAGCAGCTTCAACGGACGACTAGCGGGTGACAATGAGCAGTTCTTC.

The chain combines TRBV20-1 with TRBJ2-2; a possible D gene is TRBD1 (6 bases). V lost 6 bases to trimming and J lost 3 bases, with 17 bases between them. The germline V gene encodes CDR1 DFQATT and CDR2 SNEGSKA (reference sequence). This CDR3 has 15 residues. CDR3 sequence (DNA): TGCAGTGCCACTAGTACAGGGAAAGACACCGGGGAGCTGTTTTTT. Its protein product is CSATSTGKDTGELFF.

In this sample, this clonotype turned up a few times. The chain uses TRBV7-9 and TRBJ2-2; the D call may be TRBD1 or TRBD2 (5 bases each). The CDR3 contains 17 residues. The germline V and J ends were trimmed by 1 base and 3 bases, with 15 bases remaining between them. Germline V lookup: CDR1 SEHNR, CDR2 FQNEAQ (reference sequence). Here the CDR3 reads CASSLESWGIDTGELFF. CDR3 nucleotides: TGTGCCAGCAGCTTAGAATCCTGGGGGATTGACACCGGGGAGCTGTTTTTT.

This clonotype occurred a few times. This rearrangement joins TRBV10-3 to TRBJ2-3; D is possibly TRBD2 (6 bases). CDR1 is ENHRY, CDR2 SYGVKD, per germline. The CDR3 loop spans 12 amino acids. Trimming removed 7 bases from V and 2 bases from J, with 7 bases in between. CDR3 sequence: CAIMDYTDTQYF. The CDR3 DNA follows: TGTGCCATCATGGACTACACAGATACGCAGTATTTT.

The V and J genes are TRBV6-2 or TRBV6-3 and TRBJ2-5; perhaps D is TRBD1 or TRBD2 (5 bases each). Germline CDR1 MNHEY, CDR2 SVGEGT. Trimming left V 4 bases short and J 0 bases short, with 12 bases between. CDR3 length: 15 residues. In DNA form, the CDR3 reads TGTGCCAGCAGTTCGGTAGGGACCAACCAAGAGACCCAGTACTTC. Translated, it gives CASSSVGTNQETQYF.

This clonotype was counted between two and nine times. As DNA, the CDR3 is TGTGCCAGCAGCCCTCGACAGGGATTAGTCCACGAGCAGTACTTC. Its translation: CASSPRQGLVHEQYF. The chain joins TRBV9 to TRBJ2-7, with TRBD1 identical over 7 bases. The V gene end was trimmed by 4 bases and the J gene end by 5 bases; junction bases not matched to a gene: 12. Germline CDR1 SGDLS, CDR2 YYNGEE. CDR3 size: 15 residues.

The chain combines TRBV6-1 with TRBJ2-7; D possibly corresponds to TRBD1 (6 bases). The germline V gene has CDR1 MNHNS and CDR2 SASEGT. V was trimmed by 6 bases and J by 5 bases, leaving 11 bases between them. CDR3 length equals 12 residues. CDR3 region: CASRRTVDEQYV. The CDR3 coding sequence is TGTGCCAGCAGGCGGACAGTGGACGAGCAGTACGTC.

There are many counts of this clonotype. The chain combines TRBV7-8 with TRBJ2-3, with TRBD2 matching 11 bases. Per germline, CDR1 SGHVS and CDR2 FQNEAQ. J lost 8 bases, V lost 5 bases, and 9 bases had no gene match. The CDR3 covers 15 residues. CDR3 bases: TGTGCCAGCAGCCCTCTAGCGGGGGGTGGAAGTACGCAGTATTTT. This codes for CASSPLAGGGSTQYF.

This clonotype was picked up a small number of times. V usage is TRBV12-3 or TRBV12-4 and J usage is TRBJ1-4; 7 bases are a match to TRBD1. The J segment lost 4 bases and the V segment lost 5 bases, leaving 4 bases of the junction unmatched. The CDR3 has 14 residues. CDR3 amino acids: CASSRQGFNEKLFF. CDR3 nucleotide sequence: TGTGCCAGCAGTAGACAGGGCTTTAATGAAAAACTGTTTTTT.

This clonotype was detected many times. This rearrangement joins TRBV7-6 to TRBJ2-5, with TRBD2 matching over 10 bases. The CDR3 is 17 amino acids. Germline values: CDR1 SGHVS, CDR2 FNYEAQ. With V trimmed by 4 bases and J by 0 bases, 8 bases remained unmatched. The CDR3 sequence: CASSSPRSGGDQETQYF. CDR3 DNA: TGTGCCAGCAGCTCCCCTCGGAGCGGGGGGGACCAAGAGACCCAGTACTTC.